This T cell receptor beta chain was documented in a study of blood T cell repertoires in COVID-19. Study-level background: There were acute and convalescent COVID-19 samples, and they came from the United States, Italy and Spain.

The ends were cut back, 5 bases at V and 6 bases at J, with 11 bases in the middle. CDR1 is MDHEN, CDR2 SYDVKM, per germline. CDR3 size: 13 residues. This table comes from immunoSEQ multiplex PCR, and its TCRdb copy is limited to in-frame clones, with some not included. The sample carries 350,000 or so clones, about 90% recorded once. This TCR was sampled from a woman in her thirties who had recovered from COVID-19. Sequencing input: PBMCs or T cells enriched from blood (not recorded which). The chain joins TRBV28 to TRBJ1-5, with unresolved D. This CDR3 reads CASSPPYRQPQHF. CDR3 DNA sequence: TGTGCCAGCAGTCCCCCTTATCGTCAGCCCCAGCATTTT.